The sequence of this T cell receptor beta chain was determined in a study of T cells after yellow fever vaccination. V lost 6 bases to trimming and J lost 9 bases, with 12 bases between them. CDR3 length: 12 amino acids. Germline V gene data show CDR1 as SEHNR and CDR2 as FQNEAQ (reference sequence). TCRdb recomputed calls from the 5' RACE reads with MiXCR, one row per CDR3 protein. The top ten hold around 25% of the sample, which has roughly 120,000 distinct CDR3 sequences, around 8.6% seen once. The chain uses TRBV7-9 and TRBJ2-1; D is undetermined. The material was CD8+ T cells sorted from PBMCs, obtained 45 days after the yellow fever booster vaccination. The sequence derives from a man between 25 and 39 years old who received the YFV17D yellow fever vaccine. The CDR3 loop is CASRLASTEQFF. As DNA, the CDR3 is TGTGCCAGCAGGTTGGCGAGTACTGAGCAGTTCTTC. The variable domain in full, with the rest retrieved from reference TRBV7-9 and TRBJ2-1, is DTGVSQNPRHKITKRGQNVTFRCDPISEHNRLYWYRQTLGQGPEFLTYFQNEAQLEKSRLLSDRFSAERPKGSFSTLEIQRTEQGDSAMYLCASRLASTEQFFGPGTRLTVL.